One sample yielded the 28 T cell receptor beta chains listed below, sequenced in a study of response to subunit inactivated influenza vaccine. TCRdb re-analysed the RT-PCR reads in MiXCR, keeping a single row per CDR3 protein. The repertoire holds about 520,000 distinct CDR3 sequences, with roughly 7.6% as singletons. Here the sequenced sample was PBMCs from blood, taken less than 30 months after vaccination. The origin of the receptors is a man between 50 and 69 years old who received an inactivated influenza vaccine.

The J gene is TRBJ2-7, the V gene TRBV28; D is perhaps TRBD1 or TRBD2 (5 bases each). V gave up 5 bases and J gave up 6 bases, with 20 bases separating them. Germline V gene data show CDR1 as MDHEN and CDR2 as SYDVKM. The CDR3 has 15 amino acids. The CDR3 reads CASSAMLGEASEQYF. CDR3 DNA: TGTGCCAGCAGTGCAATGCTGGGGGAAGCTAGCGAGCAGTACTTC. The variable domain in full, completed from reference TRBV28 and TRBJ2-7, reads DVKVTQSSRYLVKRTGEKVFLECVQDMDHENMFWYRQDPGLGLRLIYFSYDVKMKEKGDIPEGYSVSREKKERFSLILESASTNQTSMYLCASSAMLGEASEQYFGPGTRLTVT.

This chain connects TRBV7-9 to TRBJ1-1; TRBD1 might be the D (5 bases). The length of the CDR3 is 10 residues. CDR1 SEHNR and CDR2 FQNEAQ come from the germline V gene (reference sequence). V lost 5 bases, J lost 11 bases, and 9 bases lay in between. The CDR3 region has the DNA TGTGCCAGCAGCCGCAGGGTGGCTTTCTTT. This translates into CASSRRVAFF. The full variable domain, with the rest looked up from reference TRBV7-9 and TRBJ1-1, is DTGVSQNPRHKITKRGQNVTFRCDPISEHNRLYWYRQTLGQGPEFLTYFQNEAQLEKSRLLSDRFSAERPKGSFSTLEIQRTEQGDSAMYLCASSRRVAFFGQGTRLTVV.

This clonotype was seen repeatedly, ten times or more. The chain links TRBV10-3 to TRBJ1-4; weak D call: TRBD1 (5 bases). In germline, CDR1 is ENHRY, CDR2 SYGVKD. Trimming took 5 bases from V and 0 from J, leaving 7 bases between them. CDR3 length: 14 residues. The CDR3 bases are TGTGCCATCAGTCCAGGGTCAACTAATGAAAAACTGTTTTTT. Amino acid sequence: CAISPGSTNEKLFF.

This clonotype was recorded at least ten times. CDR3 residues: CSVEEAGAVRGEQYF. CDR3 nucleotide sequence: TGCAGCGTTGAAGAAGCGGGAGCCGTGAGGGGCGAGCAGTACTTC. This chain uses TRBV29-1 with TRBJ2-7, with 8 nucleotides matching TRBD2. Germline CDR1 SQVTM, CDR2 ANQGSEA. The length of the CDR3 is 15 residues. The V gene end was trimmed by 0 bases and the J gene end by 6 bases; junction bases not matched to a gene: 10.

Comment on this clonotype: The CDR3 carries no conserved terminal phenylalanine or tryptophan, so it likely arises from a read error. V is TRBV6-5 and J is TRBJ2-5, with D maybe TRBD2 (6 bases). Germline V gene data show CDR1 as MNHEY and CDR2 as SVGAGI. Trimming removed 0 bases from V and 5 bases from J, with 13 bases in between. The CDR3 runs 15 residues. The CDR3 sequence is CASSYSGGLLETQYS. The DNA for the CDR3 is TGTGCCAGCAGTTACTCTGGGGGGTTACTGGAGACCCAGTACTCC.

This clonotype was seen more than once but under ten times. The gene calls are TRBV12-3 or TRBV12-4 and TRBJ1-2; 8 nucleotides line up with TRBD1. The V segment lost 3 bases and the J segment 6 bases; nucleotides outside the gene matches: 9. CDR3 size: 15 residues. The CDR3 is CASSFRVTGANGYTF. The CDR3 DNA reads as TGTGCCAGCAGTTTCCGAGTGACAGGGGCCAATGGCTACACCTTC.

This clonotype was counted only a few times. The CDR3 spells CASSQPQGGTDTQYF. CDR3 in DNA: TGTGCCAGCAGCCAACCACAGGGGGGCACAGATACGCAGTATTTT. The chain joins TRBV5-5 to TRBJ2-3; 8 bases map to TRBD1. V gave up 4 bases and J gave up 1 base; unmatched junction bases: 5. The CDR3 consists of 15 residues. Germline CDR1 reads SGHKS; CDR2 reads YYEKEE (reference sequence). Full variable domain (outside the CDR3, taken from reference TRBV5-5 and TRBJ2-3): DAGVTQSPTHLIKTRGQQVTLRCSPISGHKSVSWYQQVLGQGPQFIFQYYEKEERGRGNFPDRFSARQFPNYSSELNVNALLLGDSALYLCASSQPQGGTDTQYFGPGTRLTVL.

V usage is TRBV12-3 or TRBV12-4 and J usage is TRBJ2-2; no reliable D call. The CDR3 runs to 12 residues. The V gene lost 10 bases and the J gene lost 7 bases, with 13 bases spanning the gap. The CDR3 DNA follows: TGTGCCACCCTCCTTGTGGTCGGGGAGCTGTTTTTT. Protein: CATLLVVGELFF.

This clonotype was recorded many times. The chain combines TRBV28 with TRBJ1-1; possible D gene TRBD1, 6 bases. CDR1 is MDHEN and CDR2 is SYDVKM in the germline V gene. The length of the CDR3 is 17 residues. V gave up 6 bases and J gave up 1 base, with 21 bases separating them. The CDR3, as DNA: TGTGCCAGCAGCTCTAAAGGAAGCCCCAGGGGGAACACTGAAGCTTTCTTT. Translated: CASSSKGSPRGNTEAFF.

This clonotype was picked up a small number of times. The chain employs TRBV7-3 and TRBJ2-2; 7 bases are a match to TRBD1. CDR3 length: 16 residues. Trimming cost V 2 bases and J 1 base; bases outside gene matches: 4. CDR1 and CDR2 (germline): SGHTA, FQGTGA. The CDR3 spells CASSLSGTENTGELFF. The DNA of the CDR3 is TGTGCCAGCAGCTTATCCGGGACAGAGAACACCGGGGAGCTGTTTTTT.

V usage is TRBV4-3 and J usage is TRBJ1-1, with D perhaps TRBD1 (6 bases). This CDR3 is 16 amino acids long. CDR1 is LGHNA, CDR2 YSLEER, per germline. V was cut by 0 bases and J by 5 bases, with 16 bases left in between. CDR3 DNA sequence: TGCGCCAGCAGCCAAGATCTGGCAGGGGCACGGACTGAAGCTTTCTTT. Its translation: CASSQDLAGARTEAFF.

This clonotype was seen more than once but under ten times. This rearrangement joins TRBV5-6 to TRBJ2-1, with D possibly being TRBD1 or TRBD2 (5 bases each). V lost 4 bases to trimming and J lost 7 bases, with 21 bases between them. The germline CDR1 and CDR2 sequences are SGHDT and YYEEEE. The CDR3 covers 16 residues. CDR3 sequence (DNA): TGTGCCAGCAGCGCTGCGCTGGCCCGAGGGGTGAATGAGCAGTTCTTC. Translated, it gives CASSAALARGVNEQFF.

At least ten counts were recorded for this clonotype. The chain recombines TRBV19 with TRBJ1-1, with D tentatively TRBD1 (6 bases). The CDR3 spans 14 residues. Germline CDR1 is LNHDA and CDR2 is SQIVND (reference sequence). Trimming shortened V by 6 bases and J by 1 base, and 12 bases separated the two germline ends. CDR3 in amino acids: CASRGTGPNTEAFF. The CDR3 DNA is TGTGCCAGTAGGGGTACAGGGCCGAACACTGAAGCTTTCTTT.

In this sample, this clonotype turned up many times. The genes are TRBV29-1 and TRBJ1-2, with TRBD1 matching over 7 bases. The germline V gene encodes CDR1 SQVTM and CDR2 ANQGSEA. The junction had 7 bases not matched to a gene; V was cut back by 6 bases and J by 3 bases. This CDR3 region has 13 residues. The CDR3 region has the DNA TGCAGCGTCCCCCCTACAGGGGACTATGGCTACACCTTC. Amino acid sequence: CSVPPTGDYGYTF.

This clonotype has a handful of counts. The V gene is TRBV7-2, the J gene TRBJ2-5; D is unresolved. Germline V gene sequence: CDR1 SGHTA, CDR2 FQGNSA. The V and J ends lost 3 bases and 0 bases respectively, with 5 bases between them. The CDR3 totals 13 residues. DNA of the CDR3: TGTGCCAGCAGCTTGGTACACCAAGAGACCCAGTACTTC. This translates into CASSLVHQETQYF.

The chain links TRBV4-3 to TRBJ2-7; D unclear. V lost 0 bases, J lost 6 bases, and 9 bases lay in between. The CDR3 runs to 13 residues. The germline V gene has CDR1 LGHNA and CDR2 YSLEER. The CDR3 region has the DNA TGCGCCAGCAGCCAAGATCCCTGGGGCGAGCAGTACTTC. Amino acid sequence: CASSQDPWGEQYF.

The CDR3 region has the DNA TGTGCCAGCATCCGACATTCAAATCAGCCCCAGCATTTT. This encodes CASIRHSNQPQHF. This chain connects TRBV21-1 to TRBJ1-5. TRBV21-1 is labeled a pseudogene. The CDR3 consists of 13 residues.

This clonotype was seen at least ten times. This chain joins TRBV20-1 and TRBJ2-1; D might be TRBD1 (6 bases). The germline gives CDR1 DFQATT, CDR2 SNEGSKA (reference sequence). The CDR3 extends over 14 amino acids. Between the trimmed V and J ends, which lost 2 bases and 8 bases, there was a span of 16 bases. CDR3: CSARPPSTGYEQFF. CDR3 nucleotides: TGCAGTGCTAGACCCCCATCCACAGGGTATGAGCAGTTCTTC.

This clonotype was detected ten times or more. This rearrangement joins TRBV5-1 to TRBJ1-2; TRBD1 matches at 7 bases. Germline V gives CDR1 SGHRS, CDR2 YFSETQ. V trimming: 2 bases; J trimming: 7 bases; junction bases outside the gene matches: 8. The CDR3 is 14 residues long. CDR3 in amino acids: CASSFTDRRSGYTF. In DNA, the CDR3 is TGCGCCAGCAGCTTCACGGACAGGAGGTCTGGCTACACCTTC.

This clonotype was observed a few times. The rearrangement links TRBV24-1 to TRBJ1-1; D is undetermined. Trimming cost V 2 bases and J 3 bases, with 6 bases left between them. The CDR3 consists of 13 residues. CDR1 is KGHDR, CDR2 SFDVKD, per germline. This chain's CDR3 is CATSDWQYTEAFF. The CDR3 DNA reads as TGTGCCACCAGTGATTGGCAGTACACTGAAGCTTTCTTT.

The chain uses TRBV9 and TRBJ2-3; 9 bases align to TRBD2. V shed 2 bases and J 3 bases; nucleotides not matched to a gene: 10. The CDR3 extends over 17 amino acids. The germline V gene encodes CDR1 SGDLS and CDR2 YYNGEE. The CDR3: CASSVGGGGALTDTQYF. The CDR3 DNA reads as TGTGCCAGCAGCGTGGGTGGCGGGGGGGCCTTAACAGATACGCAGTATTTT.

This chain joins TRBV3-1 and TRBJ1-3, with D possibly being TRBD1 (6 bases). The V and J ends lost 2 bases and 4 bases respectively, with 15 bases between them. Germline CDR1 and CDR2: LGHDT and YNNKEL (reference sequence). The CDR3 runs to 16 residues. The CDR3 sequence: CASSQSGGAGGNTIYF. DNA of the CDR3: TGTGCCAGCAGCCAAAGCGGGGGCGCTGGGGGAAACACCATATATTTT.

This clonotype came up a few times. The V gene is TRBV4-2, the J gene TRBJ2-1, with 9 bases fitting TRBD1. Trimming cost V 0 bases and J 3 bases; bases outside gene matches: 3. The CDR3 covers 16 residues. Germline V gene data show CDR1 as LGHNA and CDR2 as YNFKEQ. The CDR3 nucleotides read TGTGCCAGCAGCCAAGATGGACAGGGGAACTACAATGAGCAGTTCTTC. The encoded protein is CASSQDGQGNYNEQFF.

This clonotype was seen more than once but under ten times. This chain connects TRBV27 to TRBJ2-7; maybe TRBD1 (5 bases). This CDR3 has 11 amino acids. The V end lost 7 bases, the J end lost 5 bases, and 9 bases lay between the germline ends. Germline V CDR1 and CDR2: MNHEY, SMNVEV (reference sequence). The CDR3 sequence is CASTLGHEQYF. DNA of the CDR3: TGTGCCAGCACCTTGGGGCACGAGCAGTACTTC.

In its sample, this clonotype was seen a few times. The chain couples TRBV28 to TRBJ1-1; D unresolved. Germline values: CDR1 MDHEN, CDR2 SYDVKM. The length of the CDR3 is 14 residues. With 1 base removed from V and 5 bases from J, the gap between germline ends came to 11 bases. The CDR3 DNA is TGTGCCAGCAGTTTATACTCCCAAGTGACTGAAGCTTTCTTT. Protein product: CASSLYSQVTEAFF. The entire variable domain, with the rest obtained from reference TRBV28 and TRBJ1-1, is as follows: DVKVTQSSRYLVKRTGEKVFLECVQDMDHENMFWYRQDPGLGLRLIYFSYDVKMKEKGDIPEGYSVSREKKERFSLILESASTNQTSMYLCASSLYSQVTEAFFGQGTRLTVV.

This clonotype has only a few counts. The chain uses TRBV11-2 and TRBJ2-7, with D uncertain. Germline CDR1 is SGHAT and CDR2 is FQNNGV. There are 12 residues in the CDR3. Trimming removed 5 bases at V and 4 bases at J, with 9 bases between. CDR3 protein: CASSPQTYEQYF. Here the CDR3 DNA reads TGTGCCAGCAGCCCCCAGACGTACGAGCAGTACTTC.

At least ten counts were recorded for this clonotype. The V call is TRBV20-1, the J call TRBJ2-3; TRBD2 matches at 7 bases. V gave up 6 bases and J gave up 2 bases; unmatched junction bases: 5. From germline, CDR1 is DFQATT and CDR2 SNEGSKA (reference sequence). The CDR3 covers 13 residues. DNA of the CDR3: TGCAGTGCGCTAGCGGTTAACACAGATACGCAGTATTTT. Residues: CSALAVNTDTQYF.

The genes are TRBV12-3 or TRBV12-4 and TRBJ1-3; D is unresolved. The germline V and J ends were trimmed by 3 bases and 0 bases, with 6 bases remaining between them. The CDR3 is 14 residues long. The CDR3 coding sequence is TGTGCCAGCAGTTTTAGCCGCTCTGGAAACACCATATATTTT. It codes for CASSFSRSGNTIYF.